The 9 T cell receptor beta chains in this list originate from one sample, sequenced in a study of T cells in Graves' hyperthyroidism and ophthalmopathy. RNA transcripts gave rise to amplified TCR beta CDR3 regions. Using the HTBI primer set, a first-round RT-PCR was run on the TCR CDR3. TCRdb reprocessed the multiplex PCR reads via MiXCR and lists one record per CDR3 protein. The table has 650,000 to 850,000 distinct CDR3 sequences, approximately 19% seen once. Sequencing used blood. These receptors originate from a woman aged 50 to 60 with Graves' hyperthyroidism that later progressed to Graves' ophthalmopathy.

The CDR3 here is CASSQVKLQGEDGANVLTF. The CDR3 DNA follows: TGCGCCAGCAGCCAAGTGAAGCTACAGGGGGAAGACGGGGCCAACGTCCTGACTTTC. The chain uses TRBV4-1 and TRBJ2-6, with TRBD1 matching 8 bases. The CDR3 totals 19 residues. V was pared by 1 base and J by 4 bases, with 12 bases of the junction left unmatched. The germline gives CDR1 MGHRA, CDR2 YSYEKL.

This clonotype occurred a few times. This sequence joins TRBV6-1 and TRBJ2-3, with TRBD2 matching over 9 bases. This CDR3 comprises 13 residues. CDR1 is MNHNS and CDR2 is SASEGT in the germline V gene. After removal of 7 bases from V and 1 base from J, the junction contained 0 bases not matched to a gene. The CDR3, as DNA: TGTGCCAGCATAGCGGGAGGCACAGATACGCAGTATTTT. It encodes CASIAGGTDTQYF.

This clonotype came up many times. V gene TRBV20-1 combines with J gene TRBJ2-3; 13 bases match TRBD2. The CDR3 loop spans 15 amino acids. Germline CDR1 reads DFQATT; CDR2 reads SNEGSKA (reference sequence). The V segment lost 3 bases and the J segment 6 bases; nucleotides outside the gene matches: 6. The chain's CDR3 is CSASWGLAGSDTQYF. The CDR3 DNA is TGCAGTGCTAGCTGGGGACTAGCGGGGTCGGATACGCAGTATTTT.

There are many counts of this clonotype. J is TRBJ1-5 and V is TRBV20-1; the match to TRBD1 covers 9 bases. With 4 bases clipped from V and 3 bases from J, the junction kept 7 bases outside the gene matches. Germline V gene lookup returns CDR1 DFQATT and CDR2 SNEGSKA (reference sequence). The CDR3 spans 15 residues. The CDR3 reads CSATTGTGHNQPQHF. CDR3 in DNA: TGCAGTGCTACTACCGGGACAGGGCACAATCAGCCCCAGCATTTT.

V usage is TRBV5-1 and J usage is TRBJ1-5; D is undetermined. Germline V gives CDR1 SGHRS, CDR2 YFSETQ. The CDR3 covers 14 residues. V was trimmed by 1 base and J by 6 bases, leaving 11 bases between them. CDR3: CASSLFSGSQPQHF. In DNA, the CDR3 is TGCGCCAGCAGCTTGTTCTCAGGTAGTCAGCCCCAGCATTTT.

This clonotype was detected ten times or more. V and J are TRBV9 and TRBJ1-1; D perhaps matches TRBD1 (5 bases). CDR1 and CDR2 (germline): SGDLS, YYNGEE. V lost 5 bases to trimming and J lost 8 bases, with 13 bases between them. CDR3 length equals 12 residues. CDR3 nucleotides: TGTGCCAGCAGTAGGGGAAACAGAGAAGCTTTCTTT. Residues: CASSRGNREAFF.

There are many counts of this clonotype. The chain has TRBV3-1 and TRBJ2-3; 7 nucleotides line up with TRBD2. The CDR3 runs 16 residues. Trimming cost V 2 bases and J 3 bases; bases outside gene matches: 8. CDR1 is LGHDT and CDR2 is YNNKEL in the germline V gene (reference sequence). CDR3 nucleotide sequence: TGTGCCAGCAGCCAATTTAGCGGCGGGGGTACAGATACGCAGTATTTT. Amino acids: CASSQFSGGGTDTQYF.

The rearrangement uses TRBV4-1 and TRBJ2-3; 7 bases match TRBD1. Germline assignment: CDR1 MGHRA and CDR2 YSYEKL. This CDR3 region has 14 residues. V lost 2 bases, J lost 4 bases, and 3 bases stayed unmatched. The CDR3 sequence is CASSQNRGSDTQYF. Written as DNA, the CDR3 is TGCGCCAGCAGCCAAAACAGGGGTTCAGATACGCAGTATTTT.

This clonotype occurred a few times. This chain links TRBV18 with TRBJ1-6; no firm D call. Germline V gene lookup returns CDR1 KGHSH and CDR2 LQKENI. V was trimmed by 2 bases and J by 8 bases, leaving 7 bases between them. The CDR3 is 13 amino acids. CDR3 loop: CASSPGVDSPLHF. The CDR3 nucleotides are TGTGCCAGCTCACCAGGCGTAGATTCACCCCTCCACTTT.